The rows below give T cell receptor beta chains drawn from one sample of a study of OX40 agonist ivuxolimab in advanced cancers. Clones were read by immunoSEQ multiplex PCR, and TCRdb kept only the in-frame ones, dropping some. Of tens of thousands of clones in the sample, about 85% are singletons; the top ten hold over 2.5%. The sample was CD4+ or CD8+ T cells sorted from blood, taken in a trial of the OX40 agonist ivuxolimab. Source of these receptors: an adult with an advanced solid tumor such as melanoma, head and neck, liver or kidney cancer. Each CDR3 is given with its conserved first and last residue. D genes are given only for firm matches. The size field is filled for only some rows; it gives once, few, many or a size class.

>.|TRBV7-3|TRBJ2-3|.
CASSGRGGRGTDTQYF
TGTGCCAGCAGCGGGCGTGGGGGAAGGGGCACAGATACGCAGTATTTT
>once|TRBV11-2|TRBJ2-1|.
CASSLASTPGPFF
TGTGCCAGCAGCTTAGCATCGACTCCAGGGCCGTTCTTC
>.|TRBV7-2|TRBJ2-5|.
CASSLTGTQYF
TGTGCCAGCAGCTTAACCGGGACCCAGTACTTC
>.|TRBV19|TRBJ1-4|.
CASSIGLNRKEKLFF
TGTGCCAGTAGTATTGGTCTGAACAGAAAGGAAAAACTGTTTTTT
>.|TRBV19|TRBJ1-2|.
CASTLGRGHGYTF
TGTGCCAGTACTCTCGGCAGGGGCCACGGCTACACCTTC
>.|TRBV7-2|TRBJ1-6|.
CASSLSGRNSPLHF
TGTGCCAGCAGCTTATCGGGGAGGAATTCACCCCTCCACTTT
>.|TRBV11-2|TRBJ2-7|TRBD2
CASSLGMEREGYEQYF
TGTGCCAGCAGCTTAGGGATGGAGCGGGAAGGGTACGAGCAGTACTTC
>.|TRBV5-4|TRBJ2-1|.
CASSLDIVTYNEQFF
TGTGCCAGCAGCTTGGATATAGTGACCTACAATGAGCAGTTCTTC
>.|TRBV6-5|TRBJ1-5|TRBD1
CASSYPTGGSNQPQHF
TGTGCCAGCAGTTACCCGACAGGGGGGAGCAATCAGCCCCAGCATTTT
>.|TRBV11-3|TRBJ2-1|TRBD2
CASSPGLAGEHEQFF
TGTGCCAGCAGCCCTGGGCTAGCGGGAGAACATGAGCAGTTCTTC
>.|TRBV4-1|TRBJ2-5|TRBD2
CASSTQLRGRGPAETQYF
TGCGCCAGCAGCACCCAGTTGAGAGGGAGGGGTCCGGCGGAGACCCAGTACTTC
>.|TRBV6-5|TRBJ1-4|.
CASSYSPDSLNEKLFF
TGTGCCAGCAGTTACTCCCCTGACAGCTTAAATGAAAAACTGTTTTTT
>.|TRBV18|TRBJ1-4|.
CASSPVSGRANEKLFF
TGTGCCAGCTCACCAGTATCGGGGAGGGCTAATGAAAAACTGTTTTTT
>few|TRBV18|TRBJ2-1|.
CASSSVQSSYNEQFF
TGTGCCAGCTCTTCGGTTCAGAGCTCCTACAATGAGCAGTTCTTC
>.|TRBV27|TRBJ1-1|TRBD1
CASKEPGQRFEAFF
TGTGCCAGCAAAGAACCGGGACAGAGATTTGAAGCTTTCTTT
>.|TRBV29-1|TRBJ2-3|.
CSVIVLRSTDTQYF
TGCAGCGTTATAGTTCTGAGGAGCACAGATACGCAGTATTTT
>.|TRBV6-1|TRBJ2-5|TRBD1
CASSTQLGDRWTQYF
TGTGCCAGCAGTACCCAACTGGGGGACAGGTGGACCCAGTACTTC
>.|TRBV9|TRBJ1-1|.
CASSVVSRGGEAFF
TGTGCCAGCAGCGTAGTGTCCAGGGGAGGGGAAGCTTTCTTT
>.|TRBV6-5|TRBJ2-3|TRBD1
CASSRGGQSTDTQYF
TGTGCCAGCAGTAGAGGGGGACAGAGCACAGATACGCAGTATTTT
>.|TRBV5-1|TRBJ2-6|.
CASTQGLSASGANVLTF
TGCGCCAGCACCCAGGGATTATCAGCGTCTGGGGCCAACGTCCTGACTTTC
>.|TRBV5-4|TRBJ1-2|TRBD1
CASSLEGQGEYYGYTF
TGTGCCAGCAGCTTGGAGGGACAGGGGGAGTACTATGGCTACACCTTC
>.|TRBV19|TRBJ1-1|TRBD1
CASSVDRVNTEAFF
TGTGCCAGTAGTGTGGACAGGGTGAACACTGAAGCTTTCTTT
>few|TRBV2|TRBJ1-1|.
CASNEVPNTEAFF
TGTGCCAGCAATGAGGTCCCTAACACTGAAGCTTTCTTT
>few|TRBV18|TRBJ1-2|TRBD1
CASSPGTGNGYTF
TGTGCCAGCTCACCAGGGACAGGGAACGGCTACACCTTC
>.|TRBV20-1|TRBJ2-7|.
CSASGAYEQYF
TGCAGTGCTAGCGGTGCCTACGAGCAGTACTTC
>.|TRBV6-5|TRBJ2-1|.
CASSPGGDEQFF
TGTGCCAGCAGTCCCGGGGGTGATGAGCAGTTCTTC
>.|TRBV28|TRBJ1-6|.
CASSPSEGLGSYNSPLHF
TGTGCCAGCAGCCCATCAGAAGGTTTAGGCTCCTATAATTCACCCCTCCACTTT
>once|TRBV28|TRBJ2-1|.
CASSRLGNEQFF
TGTGCCAGCAGTCGGCTCGGGAATGAGCAGTTCTTC
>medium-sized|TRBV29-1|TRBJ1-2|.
CSVAVGRRGYTF
TGCAGCGTTGCCGTCGGCAGGAGGGGCTACACCTTC
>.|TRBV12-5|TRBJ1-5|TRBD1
CASGRLSGGEGNQPQHF
TGTGCTAGTGGTCGACTATCAGGGGGCGAAGGCAATCAGCCCCAGCATTTT
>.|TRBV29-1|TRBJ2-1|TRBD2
CSVSVGSGGAQYNEQFF
TGCAGCGTTTCGGTGGGTAGCGGGGGGGCACAGTACAATGAGCAGTTCTTC
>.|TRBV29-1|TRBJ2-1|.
CSVEGYSYNEQFF
TGCAGCGTTGAGGGTTACTCCTACAATGAGCAGTTCTTC
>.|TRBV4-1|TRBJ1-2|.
CASSQDRVFIGYTF
TGCGCCAGCAGCCAAGACAGGGTCTTCATTGGCTACACCTTC
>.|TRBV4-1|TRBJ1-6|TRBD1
CASSPDRDYSPLHF
TGCGCCAGCAGTCCGGACAGGGATTATTCACCCCTCCACTTT
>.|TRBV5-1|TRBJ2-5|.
CASSLQDQETQYF
TGCGCCAGCAGCTTACAGGACCAAGAGACCCAGTACTTC
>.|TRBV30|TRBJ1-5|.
CAWSRGRDQPQHF
TGTGCCTGGAGTCGGGGCAGGGATCAGCCCCAGCATTTT